The 14 T cell receptor beta chains below were found in one sample sequenced in a study of CD8 T cells in Susac syndrome. Random hexamers were used to reverse transcribe about 0.5 to 1 ug of RNA. TCRdb reanalysed the immunoSEQ multiplex PCR reads using MiXCR and keeps one entry per CDR3 protein. Of some 97,000 distinct CDR3 sequences listed, around 95% are singletons. The sequenced sample consisted of CD8+ T cells from PBMCs. These receptors all stem from a human donor with Susac syndrome.

The V gene is TRBV6-5, the J gene TRBJ2-4; D is ambiguous. Trimming stripped 2 bases from V and 0 bases from J, with 11 bases between. Looked up from germline, CDR1 is MNHEY and CDR2 is SVGAGI. CDR3 length equals 16 residues. CDR3 protein: CASSYDPGQAKNIQYF. The CDR3 DNA reads as TGTGCCAGCAGTTACGATCCGGGCCAAGCCAAAAACATTCAGTACTTC.

The genes are TRBV12-3 or TRBV12-4 and TRBJ2-1, with 9 nucleotides matching TRBD2. Trimming cost V 6 bases and J 7 bases; bases outside gene matches: 10. The CDR3 sequence is 15 residues long. The CDR3 coding sequence is TGTGCCAGCAGGAGACATAGCGGGAGTGGGAATGAGCAGTTCTTC. The encoded protein is CASRRHSGSGNEQFF.

CDR3 amino acids: CASSGGQVGRKNSPLHF. The CDR3 bases are TGTGCCAGCAGTGGTGGACAGGTCGGTCGGAAAAATTCACCCCTCCACTTT. The rearrangement joins TRBV2 to TRBJ1-6, with 7 bases matching TRBD1. Germline V gene sequence: CDR1 SNHLY, CDR2 FYNNEI. The CDR3 is 17 amino acids. J gave up 7 bases and V 4 bases, and 13 bases lay outside the gene matches. The variable domain in full, completed from reference TRBV2 and TRBJ1-6, reads EPEVTQTPSHQVTQMGQEVILRCVPISNHLYFYWYRQILGQKVEFLVSFYNNEISEKSEIFDDQFSVERPDGSNFTLKIRSTKLEDSAMYFCASSGGQVGRKNSPLHFGNGTRLTVT.

This clonotype was recorded only once. The genes are TRBV15 and TRBJ2-2; D is unresolved. The CDR3 has 18 residues. Germline CDR1 and CDR2: LNHNV and YYDKDF (reference sequence). V was shortened by 1 base and J by 1 base, with 16 bases between the two germline ends. The CDR3 loop is CATSRVELGQENTGELFF. In DNA, the CDR3 is TGTGCCACCAGCAGAGTGGAGCTCGGTCAGGAGAACACCGGGGAGCTGTTTTTT. The entire variable domain, with the rest obtained from reference TRBV15 and TRBJ2-2, is as follows: DAMVIQNPRYQVTQFGKPVTLSCSQTLNHNVMYWYQQKSSQAPKLLFHYYDKDFNNEADTPDNFQSRRPNTSFCFLDIRSPGLGDTAMYLCATSRVELGQENTGELFFGEGSRLTVL.

The chain couples TRBV4-1 to TRBJ2-1; D is perhaps TRBD2 (5 bases). The CDR3 is made up of 15 amino acids. CDR1 and CDR2 (germline): MGHRA, YSYEKL. Trimming took 4 bases from V and 7 from J, leaving 17 bases between them. The CDR3 nucleotides read TGCGCCAGCAGCCCCCGGGCCTTCGGGAAGAATGAGCAGTTCTTC. Its protein is CASSPRAFGKNEQFF.

The chain combines TRBV20-1 with TRBJ1-1; TRBD1 matches at 10 bases. CDR1 DFQATT and CDR2 SNEGSKA come from the germline V gene (reference sequence). J lost 10 bases, V lost 0 bases, and 14 bases had no gene match. This CDR3 is built from 16 residues. The CDR3 coding sequence is TGCAGTGCTAGAGATAATGGAGGTGGACAGGGGGATCGAGCTTTCTTT. It is translated as CSARDNGGGQGDRAFF.

This clonotype was detected once. CDR3 residues: CASSQHSGGNYEQYF. The CDR3, as DNA: TGTGCCAGCAGCCAGCATAGCGGGGGGAACTACGAGCAGTACTTC. This chain connects TRBV3-1 to TRBJ2-7; 10 nucleotides match TRBD2. J was trimmed by 3 bases and V by 3 bases; bases with no gene match: 5. The CDR3 runs to 15 residues. Germline V gene sequence: CDR1 LGHDT, CDR2 YNNKEL (reference sequence).

The genes are TRBV13 and TRBJ1-4; D is perhaps TRBD1 (5 bases). Between the trimmed V and J ends, which lost 2 bases and 7 bases, there was a span of 11 bases. This CDR3 has 14 amino acids. Germline CDR1 PRHDT, CDR2 FYEKMQ (reference sequence). CDR3 amino acids: CASSLFSGREKLFF. The CDR3 DNA is TGTGCCAGCAGCTTATTTTCAGGGCGTGAAAAACTGTTTTTT.

This chain joins TRBV3-1 and TRBJ2-7, with unresolved D. Germline values: CDR1 LGHDT, CDR2 YNNKEL (reference sequence). V dropped 1 base and J dropped 2 bases, with 12 bases sitting between them. The CDR3 length is 15 residues. The CDR3 loop is CASSQAQVPPYEQYF. In DNA, the CDR3 is TGTGCCAGCAGCCAAGCCCAGGTTCCCCCCTACGAGCAGTACTTC.

The chain links TRBV9 to TRBJ1-2; the match to TRBD1 covers 7 bases. J lost 4 bases, V lost 3 bases, and 9 bases had no gene match. This CDR3 has 15 amino acids. CDR1 SGDLS and CDR2 YYNGEE come from the germline V gene. The CDR3, as DNA: TGTGCCAGCAGCGGAACAGGGGCCATGGTCTATGGCTACACCTTC. Its protein product is CASSGTGAMVYGYTF.

This chain connects TRBV29-1 to TRBJ2-3, with TRBD1 identical over 9 bases. The CDR3 has 15 residues. V was clipped by 1 base and J by 2 bases; unmatched bases: 4. Germline V lookup: CDR1 SQVTM, CDR2 ANQGSEA. The CDR3 loop reads CSVEGGDRATDTQYF. DNA of the CDR3: TGCAGCGTTGAAGGTGGGGACAGGGCCACAGATACGCAGTATTTT.

The chain has TRBV9 and TRBJ1-5, with no clear D. V was shortened by 2 bases and J by 3 bases, with 9 bases between the two germline ends. The CDR3 sequence is 14 residues long. Germline CDR1 is SGDLS and CDR2 is YYNGEE. DNA of the CDR3: TGTGCCAGCAGCGTTAGTGACACCAATCAGCCCCAGCATTTT. It yields the protein CASSVSDTNQPQHF.

This clonotype was recorded once. The chain is built from TRBV9 and TRBJ2-1; D not certain. CDR1 SGDLS and CDR2 YYNGEE come from the germline V gene. The CDR3 sequence is 14 residues long. V was cut by 0 bases and J by 6 bases, with 10 bases left in between. The CDR3 here is CASSVAHWPNEQFF. The DNA of the CDR3 is TGTGCCAGCAGCGTAGCTCATTGGCCCAATGAGCAGTTCTTC.

The J gene is TRBJ1-1, the V gene TRBV20-1; TRBD1 matches 10 bases. CDR1 and CDR2 (germline): DFQATT, SNEGSKA (reference sequence). With 5 bases clipped from V and 0 bases from J, the junction kept 9 bases outside the gene matches. The CDR3 loop spans 16 amino acids. CDR3 sequence: CSAQTRGQGLNTEAFF. Here the CDR3 DNA reads TGCAGTGCTCAAACCCGGGGACAGGGGTTGAACACTGAAGCTTTCTTT.